The 3 T cell receptor beta chains given below trace back to one sample, sequenced in a study of cytomegalovirus exposure and HLA in healthy donors (dated by TCRdb to between 2016 and 2019). Libraries were prepared through the immunoSEQ multiplex PCR assay. As stored in TCRdb, this immuneACCESS dataset retains in-frame rearrangements with V and J assigned. A fraction of the clones does not appear; measured against another copy, unresolved V genes explain less than half of the discrepancy, and the remainder lacks a known reason. For this sample the table gives roughly 200,000 clones, of which roughly 77% were detected only once. Over 0.95% of the sample goes to the ten largest clones. Sequences were obtained from PBMCs. These receptors all stem from a young woman in good health and CMV-seronegative.

This chain uses TRBV13 with TRBJ2-1; TRBD2 agrees at 10 bases. The CDR3 is 18 amino acids. Germline CDR1 reads PRHDT; CDR2 reads FYEKMQ (reference sequence). Trimming took 4 bases from V and 6 from J; bases not matched to a gene: 15. CDR3 sequence: CASSSSFFTSGVRNEQFF. CDR3 DNA: TGTGCCAGCAGCTCCTCCTTCTTTACTAGCGGGGTTCGCAATGAGCAGTTCTTC.

V usage is TRBV6-1 and J usage is TRBJ2-7, with a tentative D call TRBD2 (6 bases). CDR3 length: 14 residues. V lost 7 bases to trimming and J lost 3 bases, with 16 bases between them. Germline V lookup: CDR1 MNHNS, CDR2 SASEGT. As DNA, the CDR3 is TGTGCCAGCACCGAAGGGGAGGCAAGCTACGAGCAGTACTTC. Translating it yields CASTEGEASYEQYF.

The chain joins TRBV2 to TRBJ1-1, with D possibly TRBD1 on 6 matching bases. Germline CDR1 reads SNHLY; CDR2 reads FYNNEI. The CDR3 runs 14 residues. Trimming stripped 4 bases from V and 4 bases from J, with 13 bases between. The CDR3 is CASSVWQGSTEAFF. As DNA, the CDR3 is TGTGCCAGCAGTGTCTGGCAGGGGAGCACTGAAGCTTTCTTT. The full variable domain, completed using reference TRBV2 and TRBJ1-1, is EPEVTQTPSHQVTQMGQEVILRCVPISNHLYFYWYRQILGQKVEFLVSFYNNEISEKSEIFDDQFSVERPDGSNFTLKIRSTKLEDSAMYFCASSVWQGSTEAFFGQGTRLTVV.